These 21 T cell receptor beta chains were sequenced from one sample in a study of CD8 T cells in Susac syndrome. cDNA came from about 0.5 to 1 ug RNA primed by random hexamers. TCRdb reprocessed the immunoSEQ multiplex PCR reads with MiXCR, giving one entry per CDR3 protein. This table has some 150,000 distinct CDR3 sequences, around 96% appearing once. Sequencing used CD4+ T cells from PBMCs. All receptors derive from a human donor with Susac syndrome.

CDR3 residues: CSVEAGGGQPQHF. CDR3 DNA: TGCAGCGTTGAAGCAGGGGGCGGACAGCCCCAGCATTTT. The chain employs TRBV29-1 and TRBJ1-5; TRBD1 aligns across 8 bases. CDR1 is SQVTM and CDR2 is ANQGSEA in the germline V gene. The V and J ends lost 1 base and 7 bases, in that order; junction bases with no gene match: 3. The CDR3 has 13 residues.

The chain uses TRBV20-1 and TRBJ2-1, with 9 bases aligning to TRBD1. Germline-derived CDR1 and CDR2 are DFQATT and SNEGSKA (reference sequence). Trimming at V came to 5 bases and at J to 9 bases, leaving 2 bases not matched to a gene. The CDR3 contains 11 residues. The CDR3 nucleotides are TGCAGTGCTGACAGGGGGGCTGAGCAGTTCTTC. Residues: CSADRGAEQFF.

This chain joins TRBV10-2 and TRBJ1-1; 10 nucleotides agree with TRBD1. The CDR3 is 14 residues long. CDR1 and CDR2 (germline): WSHSY, SAAADI. J was trimmed by 8 bases and V by 6 bases; bases with no gene match: 9. The CDR3 reads CASRGTGAHPEAFF. The CDR3 coding sequence is TGCGCCAGCAGGGGGACAGGGGCCCACCCAGAAGCTTTCTTT.

The genes are TRBV9 and TRBJ2-7, with D possibly being TRBD1 or TRBD2 (5 bases each). The CDR3 sequence is 14 residues long. Germline assignment: CDR1 SGDLS and CDR2 YYNGEE. Deletions cut 2 bases from V and 4 bases from J, with 13 bases between. CDR3 protein: CASSVGTVSYEQYF. The CDR3 nucleotides read TGTGCCAGCAGCGTCGGGACCGTCAGTTACGAGCAGTACTTC.

The V gene is TRBV29-1, the J gene TRBJ2-5, with D possibly TRBD2 on 5 matching bases. Germline V gene lookup returns CDR1 SQVTM and CDR2 ANQGSEA. Deletions cut 3 bases from V and 5 bases from J, with 10 bases between. There are 12 residues in the CDR3. The CDR3 nucleotides are TGCAGCGTTGATTCAAGGAGGGAGACCCAGTACTTC. Amino acids: CSVDSRRETQYF.

This sequence joins TRBV29-1 and TRBJ2-1; 12 bases are shared with TRBD1. The CDR3 covers 15 residues. V dropped 6 bases and J dropped 7; count of bases not matched to a gene: 10. Germline V gene sequence: CDR1 SQVTM, CDR2 ANQGSEA. CDR3 nucleotide sequence: TGCAGCGTCGGGACAGGGGGCGCGGTGGGGAATGAGCAGTTCTTC. Its translation: CSVGTGGAVGNEQFF.

This chain uses TRBV15 with TRBJ2-3; D gene unclear. With 0 bases removed from V and 5 bases from J, the gap between germline ends came to 3 bases. CDR1 and CDR2 (germline): LNHNV, YYDKDF (reference sequence). The CDR3 extends over 12 amino acids. The CDR3 DNA is TGTGCCACCAGCAGAGACCGAGATACGCAGTATTTT. It codes for CATSRDRDTQYF.

CDR3 DNA sequence: TGCGCCAGCAGCCAAGAAGTCCGGACAGCTTATGGCTACACCTTC. This codes for CASSQEVRTAYGYTF. This sequence joins TRBV4-1 and TRBJ1-2; D is possibly TRBD1 (6 bases). Germline CDR1 MGHRA, CDR2 YSYEKL. V dropped 0 bases and J dropped 5 bases, with 13 bases sitting between them. This CDR3 has 15 residues.

The chain combines TRBV29-1 with TRBJ1-5; no clear D. V lost 5 bases and J 1 base, leaving 18 bases between the germline ends. This CDR3 has 16 residues. CDR1 and CDR2 (germline): SQVTM, ANQGSEA. The CDR3 nucleotides read TGCAGCGTTCGGATTTGGGGTACAACGAGCAATCAGCCCCAGCATTTT. Its protein product is CSVRIWGTTSNQPQHF.

The rearrangement joins TRBV6-5 to TRBJ2-5; TRBD2 aligns across 13 bases. J lost 5 bases, V lost 7 bases, and 7 bases had no gene match. This CDR3 contains 15 residues. Germline V lookup: CDR1 MNHEY, CDR2 SVGAGI. CDR3 region: CASKKGTSGAETQYF. The CDR3 nucleotides read TGTGCCAGCAAGAAAGGGACTAGCGGGGCGGAGACCCAGTACTTC.

The sample holds one count of this clonotype. The chain uses TRBV3-1 and TRBJ2-3, with TRBD1 as a possible D gene (5 bases). Germline loops: CDR1 LGHDT, CDR2 YNNKEL (reference sequence). This CDR3 is 16 amino acids long. V was clipped by 3 bases and J by 0 bases, with 13 bases between them. The DNA for the CDR3 is TGTGCCAGCAGCCACTTTGGGGCCCTCAGCACAGATACGCAGTATTTT. The encoded protein is CASSHFGALSTDTQYF.

This chain links TRBV7-9 with TRBJ2-3; D call uncertain. The CDR3 sequence is 14 residues long. The V end lost 3 bases, the J end lost 0 bases, and 7 bases lay between the germline ends. CDR1 is SEHNR and CDR2 is FQNEAQ in the germline V gene (reference sequence). The CDR3 protein is CASSFTHSTDTQYF. The CDR3 DNA follows: TGTGCCAGCAGCTTCACCCACAGCACAGATACGCAGTATTTT.

The rearrangement uses TRBV5-4 and TRBJ2-3, with 9 bases matching TRBD2. V lost 3 bases and J lost 5; bases outside the gene matches: 7. CDR3 length: 15 amino acids. Germline V gene sequence: CDR1 SGHNT, CDR2 YYREEE (reference sequence). CDR3 DNA: TGTGCCAGCAGCTCCCCGGGACTAGCTATAGATACGCAGTATTTT. Translation gives CASSSPGLAIDTQYF. Full variable domain (rest looked up from reference TRBV5-4 and TRBJ2-3): ETGVTQSPTHLIKTRGQQVTLRCSSQSGHNTVSWYQQALGQGPQFIFQYYREEENGRGNFPPRFSGLQFPNYSSELNVNALELDDSALYLCASSSPGLAIDTQYFGPGTRLTVL.

The V gene is TRBV27, the J gene TRBJ1-1; maybe TRBD1 (6 bases). The CDR3 is 13 residues long. V shed 5 bases and J shed 1 base, with 8 bases lying between them. Per the germline V gene, CDR1 is MNHEY and CDR2 is SMNVEV (reference sequence). CDR3 amino acids: CASSLRGNTEAFF. CDR3 sequence (DNA): TGTGCCAGCAGTCTCAGGGGGAACACTGAAGCTTTCTTT.

The rearrangement links TRBV7-2 to TRBJ1-5; tentatively, D is TRBD1 (6 bases). The CDR3 runs to 13 residues. The germline V gene encodes CDR1 SGHTA and CDR2 FQGNSA. V was clipped by 5 bases and J by 12 bases, with 17 bases between them. The chain's CDR3 is CASSPDRSGNQHF. In DNA, the CDR3 is TGTGCCAGCAGCCCGGACAGATCGGGGAACCAGCATTTT. The entire variable domain, with the rest obtained from reference TRBV7-2 and TRBJ1-5, is as follows: GAGVSQSPSNKVTEKGKDVELRCDPISGHTALYWYRQSLGQGLEFLIYFQGNSAPDKSGLPSDRFSAERTGGSVSTLTIQRTQQEDSAVYLCASSPDRSGNQHFGDGTRLSIL.

The V gene is TRBV27, the J gene TRBJ1-2; 7 bases agree with TRBD1. This CDR3 contains 13 residues. Per the germline V gene, CDR1 is MNHEY and CDR2 is SMNVEV (reference sequence). After removal of 6 bases from V and 5 bases from J, the junction contained 6 bases not matched to a gene. CDR3 DNA sequence: TGTGCCAGCAGACCGCCGGGACAGTATGGCTACACCTTC. Protein sequence: CASRPPGQYGYTF.

The chain employs TRBV29-1 and TRBJ1-5; TRBD1 aligns across 7 bases. With V trimmed by 2 bases and J by 4 bases, 2 bases remained unmatched. Germline V CDR1 and CDR2: SQVTM, ANQGSEA. The CDR3 has 13 residues. CDR3 sequence: CSVEWDRNQPQHF. CDR3 in DNA: TGCAGCGTTGAATGGGACAGAAATCAGCCCCAGCATTTT.

The genes are TRBV20-1 and TRBJ2-5; possibly TRBD1 or TRBD2 for D (5 bases each). CDR1 DFQATT and CDR2 SNEGSKA come from the germline V gene (reference sequence). V was clipped by 1 base and J by 5 bases, with 14 bases between them. The CDR3 covers 14 residues. The CDR3 protein is CSARAGGPWETQYF. CDR3 coding DNA: TGCAGTGCTAGAGCTGGGGGTCCCTGGGAGACCCAGTACTTC.

This chain connects TRBV20-1 to TRBJ1-5; 12 nucleotides line up with TRBD1. CDR1 and CDR2 from the germline V gene are DFQATT and SNEGSKA (reference sequence). Unmatched junction bases numbered 12, after V lost 5 bases and J lost 1 base. The CDR3 spans 18 residues. The CDR3 coding sequence is TGCAGTGCTTATCGCTACACGGGACAGGGGGCGAGCAATCAGCCCCAGCATTTT. This translates into CSAYRYTGQGASNQPQHF.

This clonotype occurred a few times. The chain joins TRBV29-1 to TRBJ2-3, with TRBD2 matching over 9 bases. The CDR3 runs 14 residues. CDR1 is SQVTM, CDR2 ANQGSEA, per germline. V lost 3 bases to trimming and J lost 1 base; unmatched junction nucleotides: 2. The CDR3 loop is CSVDLAGGTDTQYF. The CDR3 bases are TGCAGCGTTGATTTAGCGGGGGGCACAGATACGCAGTATTTT.

The genes are TRBV7-2 and TRBJ2-3; D might be TRBD2 (5 bases). V was trimmed by 5 bases and J by 0 bases, leaving 9 bases between them. Germline V gene sequence: CDR1 SGHTA, CDR2 FQGNSA. The CDR3 contains 14 residues. In DNA, the CDR3 is TGTGCCAGCAGCCGAGAGGGTAGCACAGATACGCAGTATTTT. The encoded protein is CASSREGSTDTQYF.